The sequence of this TCR beta chain was determined in a study of cytomegalovirus exposure and HLA in healthy donors. Study observations and caveats: In a later analysis, common viral pathogens appeared linked to several of the most significant clusters.

It was with 60 Vbeta and 13 Jbeta primers that the PCR ran. As originally analysed: Counted up in a later analysis, unique TCR beta chains came to about 80 million, with around 9.9 million shared. Sequencing used immunoSEQ multiplex PCR; TCRdb keeps in-frame clones, though not all of them. The V and J calls and clone size are taken from that table; D and trimming were inferred from the DNA. The sample has fewer than 200,000 clones, about 88% seen once. It was healthy bone marrow donors who served as donors. The CDR3 extends over 15 amino acids. In germline, CDR1 is MRHNA, CDR2 SNTAGT. With V trimmed by 3 bases and J by 9 bases, 7 bases remained unmatched. With respect to this clone: Its antigen remains unknown.

Sequenced: PBMCs. The origin of this receptor is a man aged 18-30 years in good health and CMV-seropositive. The V and J genes are TRBV6-4 and TRBJ2-1; 11 nucleotides line up with TRBD2. The CDR3 reads CASSEISGGAGEQFF. As DNA, the CDR3 is TGTGCCAGCAGTGAAATTAGCGGGGGGGCTGGTGAGCAGTTCTTC.